These 9 T cell receptor beta chains share one sample of origin, sequenced in a study of beta chain features in type 1 diabetes. Study-level points and caveats: All four CD4+ subsets from Type 1 diabetes patients carried moderately but significantly shorter TCRB CDR3s.

Their antigens are not known. Of the isolated RNA, all was reverse transcribed, and so the sequenced material was expressed TCRB transcripts. Some clones are missing from TCRdb's copy, which holds only in-frame ones; the method was immunoSEQ multiplex PCR. The repertoire holds 100,000 to 150,000 clones, with 15% to 20% as singletons. Sequences were obtained from central memory CD4+ T cells from blood. The receptors stem from a man younger than 35 with type 1 diabetes.

This clone has only a few counts. J is TRBJ2-1 and V is TRBV7-2, with D perhaps TRBD1 (5 bases). This CDR3 has 13 amino acids. In germline, CDR1 is SGHTA, CDR2 FQGNSA. V lost 1 base, J lost 5 bases, and 6 bases lay in between. CDR3 in amino acids: CASSLDRHNEQFF. Here the CDR3 DNA reads TGTGCCAGCAGCTTAGACAGGCACAATGAGCAGTTCTTC.

The chain is built from TRBV2 and TRBJ2-5, with 10 nucleotides matching TRBD1. The CDR3 consists of 14 residues. Germline V CDR1 and CDR2: SNHLY, FYNNEI. J was trimmed by 7 bases and V by 6 bases; bases with no gene match: 8. The chain's CDR3 is CASSGGTGEWTQYF. For the CDR3, the DNA is TGTGCCAGCAGCGGTGGGACAGGGGAGTGGACCCAGTACTTC.

The rearrangement joins TRBV9 to TRBJ1-1, with D unresolved. In germline, CDR1 is SGDLS, CDR2 YYNGEE. This CDR3 is built from 15 residues. Trimming cost V 4 bases and J 0 bases, with 13 bases left between them. This chain's CDR3 is CASSPPQTMNTEAFF. In nucleotides, the CDR3 is TGTGCCAGCAGCCCACCACAGACCATGAACACTGAAGCTTTCTTT. Complete variable domain (other parts from reference TRBV9 and TRBJ1-1): DSGVTQTPKHLITATGQRVTLRCSPRSGDLSVYWYQQSLDQGLQFLIQYYNGEERAKGNILERFSAQQFPDLHSELNLSSLELGDSALYFCASSPPQTMNTEAFFGQGTRLTVV.

The rearrangement joins TRBV9 to TRBJ1-2, with D possibly being TRBD1 (6 bases). The CDR3 runs 14 residues. In germline, CDR1 is SGDLS, CDR2 YYNGEE. V shed 4 bases and J shed 4 bases, with 14 bases lying between them. The CDR3 coding sequence is TGTGCCAGCAGCTCGACAGGTTTTAGCTATGGCTACACCTTC. Amino acids: CASSSTGFSYGYTF.

The rearrangement links TRBV7-9 to TRBJ2-2; D is unclear. CDR1 SEHNR and CDR2 FQNEAQ come from the germline V gene (reference sequence). This CDR3 is 10 amino acids long. V was trimmed by 11 bases and J by 3 bases, leaving 4 bases between them. The CDR3 region is CAGHTGELFF. In nucleotides, the CDR3 is TGTGCCGGGCACACCGGGGAGCTGTTTTTT.

This clone was recorded only once. V gene TRBV30 combines with J gene TRBJ1-1; tentatively, D is TRBD1 (5 bases). Trimming removed 6 bases from V and 4 bases from J, with 18 bases in between. CDR1 and CDR2 from the germline V gene are GTSNPN and SVGIG (reference sequence). CDR3 length: 14 amino acids. The CDR3 DNA is TGTGCCTGCGAACCGCCCGGGGCTGGCACTGAAGCTTTCTTT. Its protein product is CACEPPGAGTEAFF.

This clone appeared a few times. The V call is TRBV6-6, the J call TRBJ2-7; D is perhaps TRBD2 (5 bases). The CDR3 length is 16 residues. V lost 0 bases, J lost 2 bases, and 14 bases lay in between. The germline V gene encodes CDR1 MNHNY and CDR2 SVGAGI (reference sequence). The CDR3 reads CASSYSMSSLTYEQYF. CDR3 coding DNA: TGTGCCAGCAGTTACTCGATGTCTAGCCTCACCTACGAGCAGTACTTC.

This clone showed up just a few times. The chain has TRBV5-4 and TRBJ2-5; tentative D call: TRBD1 (6 bases). CDR1 is SGHNT, CDR2 YYREEE, per germline (reference sequence). V dropped 1 base and J dropped 2 bases, with 12 bases sitting between them. The CDR3 covers 15 residues. CDR3 sequence: CASSLSGQLQETQYF. For the CDR3, the DNA is TGTGCCAGCAGCTTGTCGGGACAACTACAAGAGACCCAGTACTTC.

Ten or more counts support this clone. This chain joins TRBV7-4 and TRBJ2-1; 13 nucleotides match TRBD2. From germline, CDR1 is SGHVT and CDR2 SQSDAQ. The CDR3 has 17 amino acids. Trimming at V came to 1 base and at J to 0 bases, leaving 0 bases not matched to a gene. The CDR3 DNA reads TGTGCCAGCAGCTTAGGGACTAGCGGGAGCTCCTACAATGAGCAGTTCTTC. This codes for CASSLGTSGSSYNEQFF.